The 21 T cell receptor beta chains below all came from one sample that was sequenced in a study of technical replicates of blood from four donors. Profiling relied on immunoSEQ multiplex PCR, and the TCRdb table lists in-frame clones only, not all of them. This table has around 57,000 clones, more than 95% appearing once. Sequencing input: T cells isolated from PBMCs. The receptors here all came from a human donor in good health.

V and J are TRBV25-1 and TRBJ2-3, with a tentative D call TRBD1 (5 bases). The germline CDR1 and CDR2 sequences are MGHDK and SYGVNS. V gave up 4 bases and J gave up 4 bases, with 15 bases separating them. The CDR3 has 15 residues. The CDR3 sequence is CASSAQPDSSDTQYF. Written as DNA, the CDR3 is TGTGCCAGCAGTGCCCAACCCGACAGTTCAGATACGCAGTATTTT.

CDR3 loop: CSVEYVGQKAFF. The CDR3 DNA reads as TGCAGCGTTGAGTACGTGGGACAGAAAGCTTTCTTT. The V call is TRBV29-1, the J call TRBJ1-1; TRBD1 matches at 7 bases. CDR3 length: 12 residues. Germline V gene lookup returns CDR1 SQVTM and CDR2 ANQGSEA. With V trimmed by 3 bases and J by 9 bases, 7 bases remained unmatched.

The rearrangement links TRBV28 to TRBJ1-5; D is undetermined. This CDR3 is 16 amino acids long. Trimming shortened V by 4 bases and J by 2 bases, and 15 bases separated the two germline ends. Germline CDR1 is MDHEN and CDR2 is SYDVKM. The CDR3 reads CASSSSQALGNQPQHF. The DNA of the CDR3 is TGTGCCAGCAGTTCTAGCCAGGCCCTGGGCAATCAGCCCCAGCATTTT.

The chain couples TRBV25-1 to TRBJ2-7, with 7 bases lining up with TRBD2. CDR1 is MGHDK, CDR2 SYGVNS, per germline. J lost 5 bases, V lost 6 bases, and 16 bases had no gene match. This CDR3 contains 16 residues. The CDR3 DNA reads as TGTGCCAGCAGCGGGCCCTGGGGGAAGGGAGGGAACGAGCAGTACTTC. It codes for CASSGPWGKGGNEQYF.

The genes are TRBV6-5 and TRBJ2-7; possible D gene TRBD2, 6 bases. CDR1 and CDR2 from the germline V gene are MNHEY and SVGAGI. With 0 bases removed from V and 5 bases from J, the gap between germline ends came to 17 bases. CDR3 length: 16 residues. The CDR3: CASSYSIRGIRDEQYF. CDR3 nucleotides: TGTGCCAGCAGTTACTCGATCCGGGGGATCCGTGACGAGCAGTACTTC.

This clone was seen a handful of times. The chain couples TRBV11-2 to TRBJ2-1; the D gene is possibly TRBD2 (6 bases). V was shortened by 5 bases and J by 2 bases, with 25 bases between the two germline ends. The CDR3 sequence is 19 residues long. The V gene's germline CDR1 is SGHAT and CDR2 FQNNGV. As DNA, the CDR3 is TGTGCCAGCAGCCCCGAGATTCCGGGAGCGAAAAGTGCCTACAATGAGCAGTTCTTC. It encodes CASSPEIPGAKSAYNEQFF.

J is TRBJ2-1 and V is TRBV30, with D possibly being TRBD1 (6 bases). V gave up 1 base and J gave up 8 bases, with 15 bases separating them. The CDR3 consists of 14 residues. The germline V gene has CDR1 GTSNPN and CDR2 SVGIG (reference sequence). This CDR3 is CAWSAPKQGDEQFF. As DNA, the CDR3 is TGTGCCTGGAGTGCCCCCAAACAGGGAGATGAGCAGTTCTTC.

J is TRBJ1-5 and V is TRBV6-6, with 8 bases aligning to TRBD1. The CDR3 covers 15 residues. V was pared by 2 bases and J by 2 bases, with 2 bases of the junction left unmatched. Germline-derived CDR1 and CDR2 are MNHNY and SVGAGI (reference sequence). As DNA, the CDR3 is TGTGCCAGCAGTTACGGGACAGGCGGCAATCAGCCCCAGCATTTT. Translated: CASSYGTGGNQPQHF.

The gene calls are TRBV4-2 and TRBJ1-1; TRBD1 matches at 7 bases. The CDR3 totals 14 residues. The germline gives CDR1 LGHNA, CDR2 YNFKEQ. V trimming: 0 bases; J trimming: 8 bases; junction bases outside the gene matches: 6. DNA for the CDR3: TGTGCCAGCAGCCAAGAGGTGGGACAGCGCGAAGCTTTCTTT. It codes for CASSQEVGQREAFF.

The chain carries TRBV30 and TRBJ1-2; no clear D gene. The V gene's germline CDR1 is GTSNPN and CDR2 SVGIG (reference sequence). There are 14 residues in the CDR3. The V end lost 6 bases, the J end lost 7 bases, and 21 bases lay between the germline ends. The CDR3 spells CACPLRPNQRGYTF. CDR3 sequence (DNA): TGTGCCTGTCCTCTGAGGCCCAATCAACGTGGCTACACCTTC.

The chain links TRBV4-1 to TRBJ2-7; 8 bases agree with TRBD2. Germline assignment: CDR1 MGHRA and CDR2 YSYEKL. CDR3 length: 17 amino acids. J lost 1 base, V lost 2 bases, and 10 bases had no gene match. The CDR3 reads CASSQKGGSGDSYEQYF. DNA for the CDR3: TGCGCCAGCAGCCAAAAGGGGGGTAGCGGGGATTCCTACGAGCAGTACTTC.

This sequence joins TRBV6-5 and TRBJ2-1; 11 nucleotides match TRBD2. J was trimmed by 9 bases and V by 5 bases; bases with no gene match: 9. This CDR3 has 15 residues. Looked up from germline, CDR1 is MNHEY and CDR2 is SVGAGI. The CDR3 region has the DNA TGTGCCAGCAGTCACGGACTAGCGGGCAGGGGTGAGCAGTTCTTC. Its translation: CASSHGLAGRGEQFF.

In its sample, this clone was seen once. The chain carries TRBV5-6 and TRBJ1-2; 9 bases match TRBD1. This CDR3 contains 15 residues. From germline, CDR1 is SGHDT and CDR2 YYEEEE. V shed 3 bases, J shed 4 bases, and the junction held 7 bases outside the gene matches. The CDR3 region has the DNA TGTGCCAGCAGCTACCGGGACAGGGATAGCTATGGCTACACCTTC. Protein product: CASSYRDRDSYGYTF.

The chain links TRBV7-9 to TRBJ2-2; 7 bases align to TRBD2. Losses at the gene ends were 5 bases for V and 1 base for J; bases not matched to a gene: 7. The CDR3 is made up of 16 amino acids. Germline V lookup: CDR1 SEHNR, CDR2 FQNEAQ (reference sequence). The CDR3 DNA reads as TGTGCCAGCAGCAAGAGTCTAGCGGTGAACACCGGGGAGCTGTTTTTT. Its protein is CASSKSLAVNTGELFF.

The chain recombines TRBV15 with TRBJ2-5; 7 bases line up with TRBD1. Trimming at V came to 0 bases and at J to 2 bases, leaving 0 bases not matched to a gene. Germline V gene sequence: CDR1 LNHNV, CDR2 YYDKDF (reference sequence). The CDR3 consists of 14 residues. The CDR3 is CATSRDRGQETQYF. CDR3 nucleotides: TGTGCCACCAGCAGAGACAGGGGGCAAGAGACCCAGTACTTC.

The rearrangement links TRBV25-1 to TRBJ2-5, with a possible D match to TRBD1 (6 bases). V was cut by 3 bases and J by 2 bases, with 13 bases left in between. Germline assignment: CDR1 MGHDK and CDR2 SYGVNS. The CDR3 consists of 15 residues. The CDR3 DNA follows: TGTGCCAGCAGTGAGTCCACAGACAGGCAAGAGACCCAGTACTTC. As protein: CASSESTDRQETQYF.

This chain connects TRBV28 to TRBJ1-1, with 8 bases matching TRBD1. Trimming removed 4 bases from V and 6 bases from J; junction bases left unmatched: 7. The germline gives CDR1 MDHEN, CDR2 SYDVKM. The CDR3 loop spans 14 amino acids. CDR3 amino acids: CASSSGGGIAEAFF. The CDR3 DNA reads TGTGCCAGCAGTTCAGGGGGCGGGATCGCTGAAGCTTTCTTT.

CDR3 DNA: TGTGCCAGTAGTATTTTCAGGGACAGGACCATGTCCCTAGCCAAAAACATTCAGTACTTC. The encoded protein is CASSIFRDRTMSLAKNIQYF. The V and J genes are TRBV19 and TRBJ2-4; 8 bases map to TRBD1. CDR1 and CDR2 from the germline V gene are LNHDA and SQIVND (reference sequence). CDR3 length: 20 amino acids. V lost 3 bases and J lost 0; bases outside the gene matches: 16.

The chain is built from TRBV2 and TRBJ2-2, with 10 nucleotides matching TRBD2. Germline values: CDR1 SNHLY, CDR2 FYNNEI. This CDR3 contains 15 residues. V trimming: 6 bases; J trimming: 7 bases; junction bases outside the gene matches: 8. The CDR3 DNA reads as TGTGCCAGCAGGGGAGCGGGAGGGCCTTTCGGGGAGCTGTTTTTT. Its protein product is CASRGAGGPFGELFF.

The chain combines TRBV5-4 with TRBJ2-5; 10 bases map to TRBD2. CDR1 SGHNT and CDR2 YYREEE come from the germline V gene (reference sequence). The V gene end was trimmed by 0 bases and the J gene end by 5 bases; junction bases not matched to a gene: 4. CDR3 length: 15 amino acids. CDR3 in amino acids: CASSLALTSGETQYF. The CDR3 DNA sequence: TGTGCCAGCAGCTTGGCTCTGACTAGCGGGGAGACCCAGTACTTC.

This clone was picked up one time. This chain uses TRBV4-1 with TRBJ2-7; D is ambiguous. The V end was cut by 0 bases, the J end by 3 bases, with 9 bases between. CDR3 length equals 14 residues. Germline values: CDR1 MGHRA, CDR2 YSYEKL. CDR3 amino acids: CASSQEGGYYEQYF. CDR3 DNA sequence: TGCGCCAGCAGCCAAGAAGGCGGTTACTACGAGCAGTACTTC.